This T cell receptor beta chain was observed in a study of early T cells in non-severe SARS-CoV-2 infection. Study summary: Sequencing used unsorted whole-blood bulk RNA, so chains lack pairing.

This clonotype was recorded a few times. Germline V gene lookup returns CDR1 SNHLY and CDR2 FYNNEI. The ends lost 2 bases at V and 5 bases at J; junction bases unmatched: 10. This CDR3 has 16 residues. Each cDNA molecule carried a unique molecular identifier. Via MiXCR, TCRdb re-called the 5' RACE reads, giving one row per CDR3 protein. Seen here are tens of thousands of distinct CDR3 sequences, roughly an eighth observed once, and the top ten hold 10%. The sample consisted of whole blood. This clonotype was sampled from an adult who was a healthcare worker with PCR-confirmed SARS-CoV-2 infection or an uninfected control (not recorded which). This chain links TRBV2 with TRBJ2-3, with 7 bases fitting TRBD2. In DNA form, the CDR3 reads TGTGCCAGCAGTGAACAGGTGGGAGGGCCGGGAGATACGCAGTATTTT. Translation: CASSEQVGGPGDTQYF. Full variable domain (outside the CDR3, taken from reference TRBV2 and TRBJ2-3): EPEVTQTPSHQVTQMGQEVILRCVPISNHLYFYWYRQILGQKVEFLVSFYNNEISEKSEIFDDQFSVERPDGSNFTLKIRSTKLEDSAMYFCASSEQVGGPGDTQYFGPGTRLTVL.